Listed here are 30 T cell receptor beta chains from one sample, sequenced in a study of glioma-infiltrating T cells. Using RNA template, CDR3s of TCR alpha and beta were amplified with iRepertoire arm-PCR. TCRdb reprocessed the multiplex PCR reads with MiXCR, giving one entry per CDR3 protein. The table shows approximately 400,000 distinct CDR3 sequences, with 41% occurring only once. The sequencing input was glioma tissue, nonneoplastic brain tissue, or PBMCs (not recorded which). The receptors come from a human donor with low-grade glioma or glioblastoma, undergoing nonglioma brain surgery, or in good health (not recorded which).

A single count supports this clonotype. The chain uses TRBV20-1 and TRBJ1-3, with a weak D call TRBD1 (5 bases). In germline, CDR1 is DFQATT, CDR2 SNEGSKA (reference sequence). With 0 bases removed from V and 9 bases from J, the gap between germline ends came to 21 bases. The CDR3 loop spans 16 amino acids. CDR3 loop: CSARDPVRDARSTIYF. CDR3 nucleotides: TGCAGTGCTAGAGATCCGGTCAGGGACGCCCGGAGCACCATATATTTT.

This clonotype was detected many times. The CDR3 region has the DNA TGTGCCAGCAGTTCCCTATTAGGGCCCCAGCATTTT. This translates into CASSSLLGPQHF. This chain connects TRBV6-1 to TRBJ1-5, with unresolved D. The CDR3 has 12 residues. V gave up 5 bases and J gave up 9 bases, with 11 bases separating them. CDR1 is MNHNS and CDR2 is SASEGT in the germline V gene.

V is TRBV4-1 and J is TRBJ2-1; no clear D. The V end was cut by 4 bases, the J end by 6 bases, with 16 bases between. The germline V gene encodes CDR1 MGHRA and CDR2 YSYEKL. The CDR3 extends over 15 amino acids. CDR3 amino acids: CASSREYGPANEQFF. In DNA, the CDR3 is TGCGCCAGCAGCCGAGAGTACGGCCCCGCCAATGAGCAGTTCTTC.

The chain couples TRBV2 to TRBJ2-3; D gene ambiguous. The ends were cut back, 4 bases at V and 4 bases at J, with 12 bases in the middle. Germline-derived CDR1 and CDR2 are SNHLY and FYNNEI. There are 14 residues in the CDR3. CDR3 sequence reads: CASSVPTNADTQYF. CDR3 DNA: TGTGCCAGCAGTGTACCGACAAACGCAGATACGCAGTATTTT.

Comments on this clonotype: An end of the junction differs from the germline gene, which may be a read error. Here the CDR3 reads CSARERTGGWNEKFF. CDR3 nucleotide sequence: TGCAGTGCTAGAGAACGGACAGGGGGATGGAATGAGAAGTTCTTC. V gene TRBV20-1 combines with J gene TRBJ2-1; 10 nucleotides line up with TRBD1. The CDR3 extends over 15 amino acids. Germline CDR1 is DFQATT and CDR2 is SNEGSKA (reference sequence).

On this clonotype itself: The junction departs from germline at one end; a sequencing error may be responsible. The V and J genes are TRBV6-6 and TRBJ2-5, with D hard to call. CDR3 length: 14 residues. The V gene's germline CDR1 is MNHNY and CDR2 SVGAGI (reference sequence). The CDR3 DNA reads as TGTGCCAGCAGTTACTCATTTAGCTCCTACGAGCAGCACTTC. This sequence encodes CASSYSFSSYEQHF.

The chain carries TRBV28 and TRBJ1-5; D might be TRBD1 (6 bases). Germline V gene lookup returns CDR1 MDHEN and CDR2 SYDVKM. This CDR3 has 14 residues. Trimming left V 5 bases short and J 5 bases short, with 13 bases between. The CDR3 spells CASSLTDRYQPQHF. CDR3 nucleotide sequence: TGTGCCAGCAGTCTGACCGACAGGTATCAGCCCCAGCATTTT.

This clonotype was picked up many times. The chain has TRBV2 and TRBJ1-5, with D hard to call. This CDR3 has 13 amino acids. CDR1 is SNHLY and CDR2 is FYNNEI in the germline V gene. V gave up 6 bases and J gave up 3 bases, with 9 bases separating them. DNA for the CDR3: TGTGCCAGCAGGGACGGCAACAATCAGCCCCAGCATTTT. It codes for CASRDGNNQPQHF. Looking up the rest from reference TRBV2 and TRBJ1-5 gives the full variable domain: EPEVTQTPSHQVTQMGQEVILRCVPISNHLYFYWYRQILGQKVEFLVSFYNNEISEKSEIFDDQFSVERPDGSNFTLKIRSTKLEDSAMYFCASRDGNNQPQHFGDGTRLSIL.

In the case of this clonotype: This sequence may be a read error, since a much larger clone differs from it by one base. This chain joins TRBV28 and TRBJ1-1; D is unclear. The CDR3 loop spans 14 amino acids. Germline lookup yields CDR1 MDHEN and CDR2 SYDVKM. The CDR3 is CASSLEIMNTKAFF. Here the CDR3 DNA reads TGTGCCAGCAGTTTGGAGATAATGAACACTAAAGCTTTCTTT.

A remark on this clonotype: The germline gene is not matched at one end of the junction; a read error may be the cause. The chain employs TRBV20-1 and TRBJ1-5, with D possibly TRBD1 on 6 matching bases. CDR3 length: 20 residues. Germline V gene sequence: CDR1 DFQATT, CDR2 SNEGSKA (reference sequence). The CDR3 coding sequence is TGCAGTGCTCCCGGGACAAACGGTGTAGGGACTTTAGGTAGCAGTCAGCCCCAGCATTTT. Amino acid sequence: CSAPGTNGVGTLGSSQPQHF.

This clonotype has more than one count but fewer than ten. The V gene is TRBV3-1, the J gene TRBJ2-5, with D possibly being TRBD1 (6 bases). The germline CDR1 and CDR2 sequences are LGHDT and YNNKEL (reference sequence). V was pared by 4 bases and J by 1 base, with 7 bases between. This CDR3 contains 13 residues. The CDR3 sequence: CASSPGAQETQYF. The CDR3 bases are TGTGCCAGCAGCCCAGGGGCCCAAGAGACCCAGTACTTC.

A note on this clonotype: A much more abundant neighbour one base away suggests this may be a read error. The rearrangement joins TRBV7-6 to TRBJ2-5; the D is unclear. CDR1 and CDR2 from the germline V gene are SGHVS and FNYEAQ. CDR3 length equals 11 residues. The CDR3 region is CASGLAETQYF. The CDR3 coding sequence is TGTGCCAGCGGCTTAGCAGAGACCCAGTACTTC. Full variable domain (remainder filled in from reference TRBV7-6 and TRBJ2-5): GAGVSQSPRYKVTKRGQDVALRCDPISGHVSLYWYRQALGQGPEFLTYFNYEAQQDKSGLPNDRFSAERPEGSISTLTIQRTEQRDSAMYRCASGLAETQYFGPGTRLLVL.

This clonotype appeared a few times. This CDR3 reads CASSLVENGKAFF. The CDR3, as DNA: TGCGCCAGCAGCCTGGTCGAAAATGGAAAAGCTTTCTTT. The rearrangement joins TRBV5-1 to TRBJ1-1, with D hard to call. The CDR3 covers 13 residues. V was clipped by 4 bases and J by 9 bases, with 16 bases between them. The germline CDR1 and CDR2 sequences are SGHRS and YFSETQ. Filled out from reference TRBV5-1 and TRBJ1-1, the complete variable domain reads KAGVTQTPRYLIKTRGQQVTLSCSPISGHRSVSWYQQTPGQGLQFLFEYFSETQRNKGNFPGRFSGRQFSNSRSEMNVSTLELGDSALYLCASSLVENGKAFFGQGTRLTVV.

CDR3 in DNA: TGTGCCAGCGGGAGGGAGGGGGGCACCGGGGAGCTGTTTTTT. Translated, it gives CASGREGGTGELFF. V usage is TRBV12-3 or TRBV12-4 and J usage is TRBJ2-2; D possibly corresponds to TRBD2 (7 bases). Trimming stripped 8 bases from V and 4 bases from J, with 14 bases between. This CDR3 has 14 residues.

CDR3 bases: TGCGCCAGCAGCTCAGACAGGGGGCACAAGCAGTACTTC. Protein sequence: CASSSDRGHKQYF. The chain employs TRBV5-1 and TRBJ2-7, with 10 bases lining up with TRBD1. The CDR3 contains 13 residues. Germline-derived CDR1 and CDR2 are SGHRS and YFSETQ. Losses at the gene ends were 3 bases for V and 8 bases for J; bases not matched to a gene: 5.

This clonotype was picked up many times. The genes are TRBV25-1 and TRBJ1-2, with 9 bases fitting TRBD1. Germline CDR1 and CDR2: MGHDK and SYGVNS. The CDR3 loop spans 13 amino acids. The V segment lost 6 bases and the J segment 5 bases; nucleotides outside the gene matches: 4. The CDR3 coding sequence is TGTGCCAGCAGGGACGACAGGGGGTATGGCTACACCTTC. Translated, it gives CASRDDRGYGYTF.

Notes on this clonotype: A read error may produce the germline difference seen at one junction end. V and J are TRBV27 and TRBJ2-1, with 9 bases that match TRBD1. This CDR3 has 16 amino acids. Looked up from germline, CDR1 is MNHEY and CDR2 is SMNVEV (reference sequence). The CDR3 DNA is TGTGCCAGCAGCCTAGGGACAGGGTGGACCTACAGTGAGCAGTTCTTC. This gives the protein CASSLGTGWTYSEQFF.

Note on this clonotype: A single base separates this from a much larger clone, so it may be a read error. The V gene is TRBV24-1, the J gene TRBJ2-1, with D unresolved. Germline V gene lookup returns CDR1 KGHDR and CDR2 SFDVKD. The CDR3 length is 14 residues. The ends were cut back, 5 bases at V and 8 bases at J, with 15 bases in the middle. CDR3 amino acids: CATSVTPLGYEQFF. Written as DNA, the CDR3 is TGTGCCACCAGTGTAACCCCCCTGGGCTATGAGCAGTTCTTC.

This chain uses TRBV7-2 with TRBJ1-6; a possible D gene is TRBD1 (6 bases). The CDR3 runs 16 residues. Germline V lookup: CDR1 SGHTA, CDR2 FQGNSA. The V gene lost 3 bases and the J gene lost 7 bases, with 16 bases spanning the gap. The CDR3, as DNA: TGTGCCAGCAGCTTCGTCGGGGCAGGGGCAAATTCACCCCTCCACTTT. Amino acid sequence: CASSFVGAGANSPLHF.

The chain combines TRBV20-1 with TRBJ1-1; possible D gene TRBD1, 6 bases. With 0 bases removed from V and 2 bases from J, the gap between germline ends came to 10 bases. From germline, CDR1 is DFQATT and CDR2 SNEGSKA (reference sequence). The length of the CDR3 is 14 residues. CDR3 DNA sequence: TGCAGTGCTAGAGATCACAGGGATAACACTGAAGCTTTCTTT. Protein sequence: CSARDHRDNTEAFF.

The chain has TRBV19 and TRBJ2-2; no definite D call. From germline, CDR1 is LNHDA and CDR2 SQIVND (reference sequence). Trimming took off 4 bases at V and 0 bases at J, with 6 bases between the two ends. The CDR3 extends over 14 amino acids. The CDR3: CASSTKPNTGELFF. As DNA, the CDR3 is TGTGCCAGTAGTACCAAGCCGAACACCGGGGAGCTGTTTTTT.

The chain carries TRBV6-2 or TRBV6-3 and TRBJ1-5, with TRBD1 matching over 8 bases. This CDR3 is 15 amino acids long. Germline V lookup: CDR1 MNHEY, CDR2 SVGEGT. Losses at the gene ends were 6 bases for V and 5 bases for J; bases not matched to a gene: 9. CDR3 residues: CASSFDPGGDQPQHF. The CDR3 DNA is TGTGCCAGCAGCTTCGATCCAGGGGGCGATCAGCCCCAGCATTTT.

As to this clonotype: This may be a read error, as it is one base from a much larger clone. J is TRBJ2-1 and V is TRBV27, with D tentatively TRBD1 (5 bases). Trimming pared 2 bases from V and 2 bases from J, leaving 10 bases between. The CDR3 covers 15 residues. Germline-derived CDR1 and CDR2 are MNHEY and SMNVEV (reference sequence). In nucleotides, the CDR3 is TGTGCCAGCAGTTTAATGGCAGGGCCCTACAATGAGCAGTTCTTC. Encoded protein: CASSLMAGPYNEQFF.

This clonotype was detected only a few times. The rearrangement joins TRBV6-1 to TRBJ2-5; 7 bases line up with TRBD1. V gave up 6 bases and J gave up 5 bases; unmatched junction bases: 12. Germline CDR1 is MNHNS and CDR2 is SASEGT. This CDR3 region has 15 residues. CDR3 amino acids: CASRRTQGRSETQYF. The CDR3 bases are TGTGCCAGCAGGAGAACACAGGGGCGGTCCGAGACCCAGTACTTC.

The chain joins TRBV28 to TRBJ1-1, with a tentative D call TRBD1 (5 bases). Per the germline V gene, CDR1 is MDHEN and CDR2 is SYDVKM. The CDR3 contains 16 residues. With 6 bases removed from V and 0 bases from J, the gap between germline ends came to 17 bases. This chain's CDR3 is CASSGPPGGVNTEAFF. The CDR3 coding sequence is TGTGCCAGCAGCGGCCCCCCCGGGGGGGTGAACACTGAAGCTTTCTTT.

V and J are TRBV7-2 and TRBJ2-3, with 12 bases identical to TRBD2. This CDR3 has 17 amino acids. CDR1 is SGHTA, CDR2 FQGNSA, per germline. V trimming: 2 bases; J trimming: 5 bases; junction bases outside the gene matches: 8. CDR3 amino acids: CASSLRSSGRGRDTQYF. Written as DNA, the CDR3 is TGTGCCAGCAGCTTAAGGTCTAGCGGGAGGGGTAGAGATACGCAGTATTTT. The full variable domain, in which reference TRBV7-2 and TRBJ2-3 provide the parts outside the CDR3, is GAGVSQSPSNKVTEKGKDVELRCDPISGHTALYWYRQSLGQGLEFLIYFQGNSAPDKSGLPSDRFSAERTGGSVSTLTIQRTQQEDSAVYLCASSLRSSGRGRDTQYFGPGTRLTVL.

This clonotype was observed a handful of times. The chain uses TRBV7-2 and TRBJ2-7; possible D gene TRBD2, 6 bases. Germline values: CDR1 SGHTA, CDR2 FQGNSA. V gave up 6 bases and J gave up 2 bases, with 14 bases separating them. The CDR3 has 14 amino acids. For the CDR3, the DNA is TGTGCCAGCAGACGCGACCGGGGGACCTACGAGCAGTACTTC. Translating it yields CASRRDRGTYEQYF.

V is TRBV28 and J is TRBJ2-7; 10 positions agree with TRBD2. From germline, CDR1 is MDHEN and CDR2 SYDVKM. J was trimmed by 2 bases and V by 11 bases; bases with no gene match: 12. This CDR3 spans 15 amino acids. The CDR3 loop reads CAGRDAGTSAYEQYF. DNA of the CDR3: TGTGCCGGCCGAGACGCCGGGACTAGCGCCTACGAGCAGTACTTC.

This clonotype came up a few times. This chain uses TRBV7-8 with TRBJ1-1; TRBD1 is a possible D gene (6 bases). There are 15 residues in the CDR3. Trimming shortened V by 1 base and J by 1 base, and 10 bases separated the two germline ends. CDR1 and CDR2 from the germline V gene are SGHVS and FQNEAQ. The CDR3 DNA sequence: TGTGCCAGCAGCTTAGGGTGGGGGGCGAACACTGAAGCTTTCTTT. It specifies CASSLGWGANTEAFF.

In its sample, this clonotype was seen many times. The V gene is TRBV27, the J gene TRBJ2-7, with 8 bases matching TRBD2. The CDR3 runs to 14 residues. Germline V CDR1 and CDR2: MNHEY, SMNVEV (reference sequence). Germline trimming cut 5 bases from V and 6 bases from J; bases unmatched to any gene: 9. CDR3 loop: CASSPGLGGREQYF. The CDR3 region has the DNA TGTGCCAGCAGTCCGGGACTAGGTGGTCGCGAGCAGTACTTC.